This T cell receptor (beta chain) was retrieved from a study of blood T cell repertoires in COVID-19. With 0 bases removed from V and 11 bases from J, the gap between germline ends came to 16 bases. Germline V gene lookup returns CDR1 MNHEY and CDR2 SVGAGI. This CDR3 region has 14 residues. TCRdb's copy holds only in-frame clones and misses some; the assay was immunoSEQ multiplex PCR. The sample contains approximately 200,000 clones, roughly 88% of which appear only once. The receptor comes from a woman aged 25 to 39 with acute or convalescent COVID-19. Sequenced: peripheral blood. V usage is TRBV6-5 and J usage is TRBJ1-2, with D possibly matching TRBD1 (6 bases). CDR3 in amino acids: CASSYSSMDREYTF. CDR3 in DNA: TGTGCCAGCAGTTACTCTTCGATGGACAGAGAGTACACCTTC.